The count of the clone carrying this T cell receptor (beta chain) is one. Its specificity is unknown. This sample is drawn from a study of somatic mutations in cytotoxic T cells in rheumatoid arthritis. Study-wide background: A subset of V beta antibody-stained T-cell populations was isolated by flow sorting, reaching nearly 100% purity, and this subset included V beta1+ cells that went on to TCRB sequencing. Findings and limits, study-wide: CD8+ clonality rose with age in rheumatoid arthritis patients, not healthy controls.

Clones were read by immunoSEQ multiplex PCR, and TCRdb kept only the in-frame ones, dropping some. The table includes roughly 13,000 clones, over 80% detected once. The clonotype was recovered from an adult with rheumatoid arthritis. Material for sequencing was CD8+ T cells sorted from blood.

CDR3 in DNA: TGTGCCAGCAGCCCTCGGGCTAGCGGGAGTAACGAGCAGTACTTC. It specifies CASSPRASGSNEQYF. J is TRBJ2-7 and V is TRBV7-9; 10 bases map to TRBD2. In germline, CDR1 is SEHNR, CDR2 FQNEAQ (reference sequence). V shed 5 bases, J shed 5 bases, and the junction held 9 bases outside the gene matches. This CDR3 is 15 amino acids long.